This T cell receptor (beta chain) was identified in a study of blood T cells in healthy people across ages. Findings and limits, study-wide: Researchers judged that diversity estimates from one million T cells fell short of true values.

V was clipped by 6 bases and J by 5 bases, with 16 bases between them. Germline CDR1 reads DFQATT; CDR2 reads SNEGSKA (reference sequence). CDR3 length: 13 amino acids. Through a sample-barcoded 5' primer and a J-beta primer mix, a second PCR was run for roughly 7 to 11 cycles. MiXCR, run by TCRdb on the 5' RACE reads, gives a single entry per CDR3 protein. The data show fewer than 700,000 distinct CDR3 sequences, with approximately 40% seen just once and around 32% held by the top ten. Regarding this clonotype: Its antigen is still unknown.

The origin of this receptor is a man older than 75 in good health. The rearrangement uses TRBV20-1 and TRBJ1-2; unclear D gene. The specimen sequenced was blood. The chain's CDR3 is CSAPVREQYGYTF. CDR3 bases: TGCAGTGCCCCGGTCCGGGAACAATATGGCTACACCTTC.